A selection of T cell receptor beta chains follows, all from one sample in a study of vaccination effects on CD4 cells after COVID-19. The antigens for these receptors are not known. Sequencing was performed with immunoSEQ multiplex PCR; in TCRdb, only in-frame clones are kept and a portion is missing. The data contain about 21,000 clones, 65% to 85% of them singletons. Sequencing was performed on CD4+ T cells from PBMCs cultured with HCoV-NL63 spike peptides, taken before COVID-19 vaccination. The origin of the receptors is a human donor who received a COVID-19 vaccine. CDR3s include the opening cysteine and the closing phenylalanine or tryptophan. D genes are given only for firm matches. Size is stated for part of the rows, as once, few or many counts, or as a class when the clone is expanded.

D	size	V	J	DNA	CDR3
-	-	TRBV6-5	TRBJ2-6	TGTGCCAGCAGTTATGGACTAAGGGGCGTCCTGACTTTC	CASSYGLRGVLTF
-	once	TRBV5-1	TRBJ1-2	TGCGCCAGCAGCTTGGGCCCCGACGGGGACTATGGCTACACCTTC	CASSLGPDGDYGYTF
-	-	TRBV28	TRBJ1-6	TGTGCCAGCAGTTCAGGGATAGGTAATTCACCCCTCCACTTT	CASSSGIGNSPLHF
TRBD2	few	TRBV3-1/TRBV3-2	TRBJ2-7	TGTGCCAGCAGCCAAGTGCCCCTAGCGGGAGGTTTCTCTTACGAGCAGTACTTC	CASSQVPLAGGFSYEQYF
-	-	TRBV5-1	TRBJ2-5	TGCGCCAGCAGCTCTATCCTCGGCGGACCTTCCCAAGAGACCCAGTACTTC	CASSSILGGPSQETQYF
-	-	TRBV15	TRBJ2-6	TGTGCCACCAGCAGAGACTCCCACCGGGCCAACGTCCTGACTTTC	CATSRDSHRANVLTF
TRBD2	-	TRBV28	TRBJ2-2	TGTGCCAGCAGGAATACACAGATAGCGGGCGGGGAGCTGTTTTTT	CASRNTQIAGGELFF
TRBD1	few	TRBV6-5	TRBJ1-4	TGTGCCAGCAAGCCTGGACAGGGGAATGAAAAACTGTTTTTT	CASKPGQGNEKLFF
-	few	TRBV12-3/TRBV12-4	TRBJ2-2	TGTGCCAGCAGTTTAGGGCTAGCGTACGACATGTTTTTT	CASSLGLAYDMFF
TRBD1	-	TRBV5-8	TRBJ1-4	TGTGCCAGCAGCAGGACAGGGTATGAAAAACTGTTTTTT	CASSRTGYEKLFF
TRBD2	-	TRBV6-5	TRBJ2-1	TGTGCCAGCAGTTCCCGACTAGCGGGAGGGAGTACTGAGCAGTTCTTC	CASSSRLAGGSTEQFF
-	-	TRBV5-5	TRBJ1-2	TGTGCCAGCAGCTTGAGGCTGGGGGCGCGAGGCTACACCTTC	CASSLRLGARGYTF
-	-	TRBV18	TRBJ1-4	TGTGCCAGCTCACCACAGGGGGGGCCTGAGAAACTGTTTTTT	CASSPQGGPEKLFF
TRBD1	medium-sized	TRBV7-2	TRBJ2-2	TGTGCCAGCAGCTTAGGGGTCGGGACAGGGGCCGGGGAGCTGTTTTTT	CASSLGVGTGAGELFF
-	few	TRBV30	TRBJ2-2	TGTGCCTGGGACAGGACAAACACCGGGGAGCTGTTTTTT	CAWDRTNTGELFF
-	-	TRBV6-5	TRBJ1-2	TGTGCCAGCAGTCTTAGCATGATCTATGGCTACACCTTC	CASSLSMIYGYTF
-	-	TRBV15	TRBJ1-5	TGTGCCACCAGCAGAGAAAGGACGGGCCGATTAAAGCCCCAGCATTTT	CATSRERTGRLKPQHF
-	-	TRBV6-6	TRBJ2-7	TGTGCCAGCAGTTACGGGGCTAGCTCGTCCGAGCAGTACTTC	CASSYGASSSEQYF
-	-	TRBV7-2	TRBJ2-7	TGTGCCAGCAGCTTTGGGGGGGGGCCCTACGAGCAGTACTTC	CASSFGGGPYEQYF
TRBD1	-	TRBV2	TRBJ1-2	TGTGCCAGCAGTGAAGATGGACAGGGTTATAGAGGCTACACCTTC	CASSEDGQGYRGYTF
TRBD2	-	TRBV10-1	TRBJ2-5	TGCGCCAGCAGTGAGTCAGATAGCGGGGCCCCATGGCGGGGGGGGGAGACCCAGTACTTC	CASSESDSGAPWRGGETQYF
TRBD1	-	TRBV11-1	TRBJ2-5	TGTGCCAGCAGCTTCTCATGGACAGGGCGGGGAGAGACCCAGTACTTC	CASSFSWTGRGETQYF
TRBD2	-	TRBV20-1	TRBJ2-7	TGCAGTGCTAGTTCTAGCGGGATCTACGAGCAGTACTTC	CSASSSGIYEQYF